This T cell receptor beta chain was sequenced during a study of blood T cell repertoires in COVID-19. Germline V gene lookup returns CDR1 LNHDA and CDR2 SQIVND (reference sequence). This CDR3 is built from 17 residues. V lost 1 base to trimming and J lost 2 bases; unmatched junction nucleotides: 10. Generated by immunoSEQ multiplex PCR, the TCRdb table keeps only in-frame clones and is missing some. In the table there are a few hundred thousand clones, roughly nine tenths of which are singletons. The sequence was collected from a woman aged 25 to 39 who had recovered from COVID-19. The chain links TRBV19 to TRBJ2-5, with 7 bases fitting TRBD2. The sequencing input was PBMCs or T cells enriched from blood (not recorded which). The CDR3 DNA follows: TGTGCCAGTAGTATAGCCCTAGCCGCGGGGGAACAAGAGACCCAGTACTTC. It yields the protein CASSIALAAGEQETQYF.